The T cell receptor beta chain described here comes from a study of tissue T cells after allogeneic stem cell transplantation. Assay used: immunoSEQ multiplex PCR; TCRdb lists only in-frame clones, some missing. The sample has some 8,000 clones, roughly a third seen once. The time point here: mouse harvest day 14 after allogeneic transplant. Each mouse received 10^7 T-cell-depleted marrow cells plus 10^6 splenic CD5+ T cells by tail vein. Mice had MHC-mismatched B6 into BALB/c GVHD, sampled day 7 or 14. CDR3 length: 14 amino acids. Germline V gene sequence: CDR1 KGHTA, CDR2 FQNQQP. This clone was counted only a few times. Gene labels here are mouse ones. The read finishes 1 residue shy of the CDR3 end, and the germline J gene is used to complete it.

This clonotype originated in a female BALB/c mouse given C57BL/6 T cells with graft-versus-host disease after an allogeneic hematopoietic cell transplant. The specimen sequenced was skin. The chain is built from TRBV23 and TRBJ1-1; the D call of TRBD1 is as the table states it, not checked on the DNA. CDR3 amino acids: CSSSQPTGGTEVFF. CDR3 DNA, as far as it was read: TGCTCCAGCAGTCAACCGACAGGGGGCACAGAAGTCTTC.